This passage covers 7 T cell receptor beta chains from one sample sequenced in a study of T-cell memory formation after mild COVID-19. TCRdb re-called the 5' RACE reads with MiXCR, one entry per CDR3 protein. The sample contains over 450,000 distinct CDR3 sequences, roughly 22% of which appear only once. Sequencing used PBMCs or a T cell subset sorted from them (not recorded which). These receptors were obtained from an adult woman who had mild COVID-19 (a few samples of this study predate the infection). Cell type and time point are not known.

The chain combines TRBV5-5 with TRBJ2-1; 11 bases match TRBD2. Trimming took 1 base from V and 7 from J; bases not matched to a gene: 7. This CDR3 spans 16 amino acids. The germline V gene encodes CDR1 SGHKS and CDR2 YYEKEE (reference sequence). The chain's CDR3 is CASSLIAGGPMNEQFF. The CDR3 region has the DNA TGTGCCAGCAGCTTGATAGCGGGAGGGCCAATGAATGAGCAGTTCTTC.

The table lists this clonotype with a few counts. CDR3 bases: TGTGCCAGCAGAAATGGGGCTAGCGGCTCCTACAATGAGCAGTTCTTC. Protein product: CASRNGASGSYNEQFF. This rearrangement joins TRBV12-3 or TRBV12-4 to TRBJ2-1; 7 positions agree with TRBD2. J gave up 0 bases and V 6 bases, and 8 bases lay outside the gene matches. The CDR3 is made up of 16 amino acids.

In this sample, this clonotype turned up a few times. The rearrangement uses TRBV12-3 or TRBV12-4 and TRBJ2-1, with 10 bases identical to TRBD2. CDR3 length: 16 residues. V dropped 4 bases and J dropped 2; count of bases not matched to a gene: 5. CDR3 sequence reads: CASSSSGRAAYNEQFF. The DNA of the CDR3 is TGTGCCAGCAGTTCGAGCGGGAGGGCCGCCTACAATGAGCAGTTCTTC.

This rearrangement joins TRBV5-5 to TRBJ2-1, with 9 bases matching TRBD1. This CDR3 has 17 residues. V shed 0 bases, J shed 1 base, and the junction held 5 bases outside the gene matches. Germline V CDR1 and CDR2: SGHKS, YYEKEE (reference sequence). The CDR3 sequence: CASSLGYGTGSYNEQFF. The CDR3 DNA follows: TGTGCCAGCAGCTTGGGGTATGGGACAGGGTCCTACAATGAGCAGTTCTTC.

The chain uses TRBV5-1 and TRBJ2-3; TRBD2 is a possible D gene (5 bases). V lost 1 base and J lost 6, with 18 bases in between. The CDR3 is 16 amino acids. Germline V gene lookup returns CDR1 SGHRS and CDR2 YFSETQ. CDR3 loop: CASSLSGKGGQDTQYF. The CDR3 bases are TGCGCCAGCAGCTTGTCCGGGAAAGGCGGTCAGGATACGCAGTATTTT.

This clonotype has only a few counts. The chain carries TRBV5-1 and TRBJ2-5, with a possible D match to TRBD1 (6 bases). CDR1 is SGHRS and CDR2 is YFSETQ in the germline V gene. CDR3 length: 15 amino acids. V was cut by 2 bases and J by 5 bases, with 16 bases left in between. This CDR3 reads CASSFGTPLVETQYF. The CDR3 DNA reads as TGCGCCAGCAGCTTCGGGACACCCTTGGTGGAGACCCAGTACTTC.

The chain is built from TRBV12-3 or TRBV12-4 and TRBJ2-1; D unresolved. V lost 3 bases and J 6 bases, leaving 12 bases between the germline ends. The CDR3 consists of 14 residues. In DNA form, the CDR3 reads TGTGCCAGCAGTTTGTCACCCCAAGGCAATGAGCAGTTCTTC. This sequence encodes CASSLSPQGNEQFF.